This TCR beta chain was sequenced in a study of cytomegalovirus exposure and HLA in healthy donors (dated by TCRdb to 2015 to 2018). Background on the whole study: An earlier analysis of approximately 550 of the donors reported 276 Gb of sequence data and some 120 million unique TCR beta sequences from about 179 million T cells. To predict cytomegalovirus infection status, the study brought together high-throughput TCR immunosequencing, statistical association of individual TCRs with disease status, and machine learning. Both class I and class II loci were covered by HLA typing, at four-digit resolution. A separate validation cohort of 100 to 150 different subjects was used in addition to the roughly 640-subject first cohort. The study aimed to test whether signatures of past pathogen exposure could be identified by cataloging public T cell receptors. Rather than drawing on any new phenotypic data, the later analysis identified candidate immune exposures from TCR beta sequences and the way those sequences occurred across donors. Among over 350 genotyped donors of the cohort, an average of about 240,000 unique TCR beta nucleotide sequences were sequenced per donor, roughly 20% of them non-productive. A later analysis re-analyzed previously published TCR beta repertoires from about 600 donors and added high-resolution HLA genotyping to study TCR occurrence patterns. Genome-wide SNP genotypes for about 65% of the roughly 670 donors were used in a later genetic analysis, which treated that subset as a discovery cohort. Because of strong linkage in the cohort, a few DR-DQ haplotypes were treated as single units for association and clustering. An early release that covered some 630 HLA-typed donors contained approximately 300 gigabases of sequencing data and 85 million to 100 million unique TCR sequences. In an earlier analysis of several hundred of the donors, high-throughput TCR beta sequencing was used to judge whether each TCR beta V gene segment behaved as functional or pseudogenic. Of the roughly 420 genotyped donors, 65% to 90% were placed in the genetic ancestry cluster associated with self-reported Caucasian donors. Donor age, sex, ethnicity and CMV serostatus were compiled together with the repertoire data. The T cell repertoires of 666 subjects were profiled by immunosequencing and related to cytomegalovirus serostatus. All discovery cohort repertoires had been generated using a single sequencing platform. The number of typed donors differed by locus: about 629-630 for A, B, C, DRB1 and DQB1; roughly 510 for DQA1; roughly 600 for DPA1; and some 470 for DPB1. What the research found in general, with its limitations: Linkage disequilibrium might explain the correlated functional status among segregating V segments, but an unknown experimental factor could not be excluded. A cluster of highly shared sequence variants was judged likely to represent a technical artifact of the sequencing pipeline. Several of the top co-occurrence clusters appeared to be linked to parvovirus B19, influenza, CMV and Epstein-Barr virus, according to a later analysis. A further reported finding was that TCR beta sequences accurately predicted the HLA-A and HLA-B alleles for most subjects in the first cohort. At a false discovery rate of 0.05, a later analysis linked 16,951 TCR beta sequences to specific HLA alleles. It was suggested by the authors that the approach could potentially be generalized to other disease states and immunological phenotypes. Sequencing depth was assumed to be roughly uniform across donors in the presence/absence analyses, though that assumption may not hold. Some IMGT-functional V segments, including TRBV6-2 and TRBV6-3, could not be distinguished by the 87-base-pair reads and were therefore excluded. An association between a missense DCLRE1C variant and V-gene and J-gene trimming of TCR beta chains was found in a later genetic analysis and replicated in an independent cohort. The classifier was reported to diagnose cytomegalovirus status with high specificity and sensitivity in both the original and validation cohorts. Three of the identified cytomegalovirus-associated TCR beta chains were confirmed in vitro to be specific for cytomegalovirus antigens. Compared with equally common non-associated chains, HLA-associated TCR beta chains in a later analysis were more clonally expanded and had lower generation probabilities. Because HLA typing was unavailable for some donors at each locus, only the typed subset was used in association tests. According to a later genetic analysis, donors in an Asian-associated ancestry cluster had fewer N-insertions in productive TCRs than the roughly 700-donor mean. The earlier analysis of almost 600 of the donors excluded roughly 17 rarely observed V segments, including chromosome 9 orphons, because counts were too low. When HLA alleles, especially DR and DQ, strongly co-occurred, TCR associations were difficult to assign to individual alleles. Immune exposure information for the cohort was limited to CMV serostatus. Broadly in line with IMGT annotations, most TCR beta V segments showed up in productive rearrangements about 87% or about 30% of the time in an earlier analysis of 587 of the donors. A total of 164 TCR beta chains were listed by the study as associated with cytomegalovirus. Most TCR sequences were seen in very few donors, while some public TCRs were found in many individuals. A later analysis found that most CMV-associated TCR beta chains appeared HLA-restricted, with HLA associations seemingly driven largely by CMV exposure. In a later analysis, TCR association rates were found to vary across HLA loci, with the most associated TCRs seen for DRB1 alleles and the fewest for HLA-C alleles. This cohort had only TCR beta chains sequenced, and the lack of alpha or paired-chain data limited which features could be detected.

Details on this clone: There is no known antigen for this receptor. Base qualities are not at hand, and no much larger clone is one base apart.

The method was the immunoSEQ multiplex PCR assay. For the multiplex PCR, a mixture combining 60 forward primers for TCR Vbeta segments and 13 reverse primers for TCR Jbeta segments was used. The CDR3 region of rearranged TCR beta genes was amplified from genomic DNA with a multiplex PCR assay. On the Illumina HiSeq System, the amplified TCR beta libraries were sequenced as 87-base-pair reads. In the source study's methods: A later analysis counted about 82 million unique TCR beta chains across the 640 or so repertoires, and roughly 11 million of these chains were shared by at least two donors. Raw reads were error-corrected and collapsed into unique sequences with a nearest-neighbor algorithm that merged closely related sequences to remove PCR and sequencing errors. V, D and J gene segments were assigned by aligning CDR3 sequences to IMGT reference sequences. For a sequence to be retained, at least a six-nucleotide match to both a V gene segment and a J gene segment was required. Rearrangements were classified as productive when the CDR3 lacked stop codons and remained in frame with V and J, and all other rearrangements were classified as non-productive. CDR3 was defined by IMGT convention, running from the second conserved V-encoded cysteine to the conserved J-encoded phenylalanine. In an earlier analysis of around 540 of the donors, sequences lacking an unambiguous match to a single V gene segment were excluded. In an earlier analysis of approximately 590 of the donors, V segments were called functional above 56.7% productive rearrangements and were called segregating when the between-donor standard deviation exceeded 5%. A statistical classification framework was developed to diagnose cytomegalovirus status using the catalog of TCR beta chain sequences. In a later analysis, V and J genes were assigned by comparing TCR nucleotide sequences against IMGT/GENE-DB human TR gene sequences. Using the TCRdist pipeline, a later analysis assigned CDR3 sequences along with most-parsimonious VDJ recombination scenarios. In a later analysis, each TCR beta chain was defined by its CDR3 amino acid sequence together with its V-gene family, and reads lacking a unique V-gene family were excluded. To address suspected cross-contamination and a sequencing artifact, a later analysis removed roughly 580 highly shared, low-generation-probability nucleotide sequences. A later analysis calculated a clonal expansion index for each public chain from normalized within-repertoire ranks of inferred template counts. Generation probabilities in a later analysis came from a VDJ recombination model fitted to out-of-frame rearrangements, and those results were checked against IGoR. Hypergeometric tests were used in a later analysis to score TCR-TCR, TCR-HLA and TCR-CMV co-occurrence, with a repertoire-size bias correction applied to the TCR pairs. In a later analysis, false discovery rates were estimated by permuting HLA or CMV assignments 20 times. A later analysis grouped co-occurring TCRs with DBSCAN, adding TCRdist sequence similarity when clustering within HLA-allele-positive subsets. Co-occurrence clustering excluded repertoires with fewer than 30,000 or more than 120,000 public chains, plus five with anomalous nucleotide sharing. The immuneACCESS repertoire file appears here via TCRdb, limited to in-frame rearrangements. These files lack a portion of the clones; in checked studies, under half of the deficit traces to unresolved V genes, and the cause of the others is not known. That table gives V, J and clone size, and the DNA gave D and trimming. The sample table holds around 200,000 clones, of which approximately 79% were seen once. About 0.2% of the sample is held by the ten biggest clonotypes.

The cohort was made up of 650 to 700 healthy bone marrow donors. All cohort members were sampled while nominally healthy, although unrecorded immune exposures were likely present. The donor tested CMV seronegative, placing the donor among the roughly 350 seronegative members of the cohort. Every donor gave a peripheral blood sample, and the peripheral blood mononuclear cells from that sample were used for TCR beta sequencing. Genomic DNA was extracted from the blood cell samples with the Qiagen DNeasy Blood Extraction Kit. V is clipped by 5 bases and J by 6 bases, and the sequence between their germline boundaries is 14 bases long. The CDR3 numbers 15 residues from cysteine through phenylalanine. The retained sequence is limited to the CDR3, 45 bases, with the frame set at the first base. The germline V gene encodes CDR1 SEHNR and CDR2 FQNEAQ (reference sequence).

Recombination joined TRBV7-9 with TRBJ1-6; no D gene can be assigned with confidence. The receptor comes from a girl aged 2 to 10 in good health and CMV-seronegative. Input material: PBMCs. The encoded CDR3 is CASSMSREGNSPLHF. The nucleotide sequence is TGTGCCAGCAGCATGTCCCGAGAGGGTAATTCACCCCTCCACTTT.